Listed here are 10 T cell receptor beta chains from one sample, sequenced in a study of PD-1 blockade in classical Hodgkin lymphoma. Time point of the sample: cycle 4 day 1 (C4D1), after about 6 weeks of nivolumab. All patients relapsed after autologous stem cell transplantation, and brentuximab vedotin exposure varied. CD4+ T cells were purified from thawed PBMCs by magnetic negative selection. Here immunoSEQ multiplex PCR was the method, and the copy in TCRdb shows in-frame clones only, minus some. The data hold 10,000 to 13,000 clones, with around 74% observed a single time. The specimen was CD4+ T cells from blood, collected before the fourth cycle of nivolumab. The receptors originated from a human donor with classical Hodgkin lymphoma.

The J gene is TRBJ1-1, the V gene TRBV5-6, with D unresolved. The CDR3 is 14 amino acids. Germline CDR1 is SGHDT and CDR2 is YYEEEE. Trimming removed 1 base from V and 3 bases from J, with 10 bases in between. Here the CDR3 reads CASSLPSGDTEAFF. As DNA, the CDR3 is TGTGCCAGCAGCTTGCCCTCTGGGGACACTGAAGCTTTCTTT.

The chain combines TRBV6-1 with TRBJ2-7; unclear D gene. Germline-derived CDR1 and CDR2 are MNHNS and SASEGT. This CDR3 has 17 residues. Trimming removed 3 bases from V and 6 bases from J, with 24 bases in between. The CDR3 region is CASSDFLSGVGLLEQYF. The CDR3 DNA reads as TGTGCCAGCAGTGACTTCCTTTCGGGCGTCGGCCTACTCGAGCAGTACTTC.

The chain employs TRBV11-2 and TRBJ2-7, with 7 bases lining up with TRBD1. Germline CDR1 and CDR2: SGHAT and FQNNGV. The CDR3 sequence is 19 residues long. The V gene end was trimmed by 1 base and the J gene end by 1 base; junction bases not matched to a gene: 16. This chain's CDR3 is CASSLVGQDHQTASYEQYF. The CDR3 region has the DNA TGTGCCAGCAGCTTAGTTGGACAGGACCATCAAACGGCGTCCTACGAGCAGTACTTC.

In DNA, the CDR3 is TGTGCCAGCAGCTTAGAGCCAGGGCTTTTCACTGAAGCTTTCTTT. Protein product: CASSLEPGLFTEAFF. The chain links TRBV7-2 to TRBJ1-1, with D possibly TRBD1 on 5 matching bases. V was trimmed by 1 base and J by 4 bases, leaving 13 bases between them. Germline CDR1 SGHTA, CDR2 FQGNSA. The CDR3 runs to 15 residues.

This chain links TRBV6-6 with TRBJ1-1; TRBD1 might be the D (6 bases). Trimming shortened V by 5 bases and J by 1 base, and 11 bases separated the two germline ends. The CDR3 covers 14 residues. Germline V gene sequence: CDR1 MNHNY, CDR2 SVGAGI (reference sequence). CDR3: CASSPRQENTEAFF. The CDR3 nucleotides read TGTGCCAGCAGTCCGAGACAGGAGAACACTGAAGCTTTCTTT.

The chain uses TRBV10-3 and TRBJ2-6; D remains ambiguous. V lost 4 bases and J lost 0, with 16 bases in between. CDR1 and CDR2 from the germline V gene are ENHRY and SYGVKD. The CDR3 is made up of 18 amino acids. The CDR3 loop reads CAISGVSPASSGANVLTF. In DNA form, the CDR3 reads TGTGCCATCAGTGGTGTCAGCCCTGCTAGCTCTGGGGCCAACGTCCTGACTTTC.

Written as DNA, the CDR3 is TGTGCCAGCAGCTTAGCGGCGGGAGTTTGGTACGAGCAGTACTTC. Protein product: CASSLAAGVWYEQYF. The rearrangement joins TRBV7-8 to TRBJ2-7, with 7 bases that match TRBD2. This CDR3 has 15 amino acids. J was trimmed by 4 bases and V by 0 bases; bases with no gene match: 6. The germline gives CDR1 SGHVS, CDR2 FQNEAQ.

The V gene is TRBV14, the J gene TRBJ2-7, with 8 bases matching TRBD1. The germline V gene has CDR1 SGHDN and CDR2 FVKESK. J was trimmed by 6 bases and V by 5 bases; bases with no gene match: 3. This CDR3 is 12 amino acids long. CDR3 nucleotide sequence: TGTGCCAGCAGCAGGGACAGGATCGAGCAGTACTTC. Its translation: CASSRDRIEQYF.

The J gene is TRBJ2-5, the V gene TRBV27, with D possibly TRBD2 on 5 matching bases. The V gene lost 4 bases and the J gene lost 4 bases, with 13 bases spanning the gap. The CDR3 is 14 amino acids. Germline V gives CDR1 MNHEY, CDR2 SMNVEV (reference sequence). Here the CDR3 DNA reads TGTGCCAGCAGTTCACGCCGGACTGGAGAGACCCAGTACTTC. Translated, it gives CASSSRRTGETQYF.

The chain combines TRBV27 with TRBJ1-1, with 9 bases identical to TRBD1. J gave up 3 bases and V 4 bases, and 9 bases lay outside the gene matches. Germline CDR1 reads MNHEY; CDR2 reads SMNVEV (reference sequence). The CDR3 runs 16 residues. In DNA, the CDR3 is TGTGCCAGCAGTTCGACGAGGGACAGGGCGTACACTGAAGCTTTCTTT. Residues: CASSSTRDRAYTEAFF.